The clone carrying this TCR beta chain was seen once. Its antigen remains unknown. The germline V gene has CDR1 SGHNT and CDR2 YYREEE (reference sequence). This CDR3 has 13 residues. V lost 0 bases and J lost 5, with 6 bases in between. This entry belongs to a study of cytomegalovirus exposure and HLA in healthy donors. Study as a whole: The approximately 710 first-cohort repertoires and the approximately 110 validation repertoires shared the same platform, a later analysis reported.

Repertoires were generated with immunoSEQ multiplex PCR, while TCRdb's copy carries only in-frame clones and drops some. There are 150,000 to 200,000 clones in the sample; about 90% occur only once, and about 3% lies in the top ten. Study observations and caveats: The study found most TCR sequences rare, yet found some public TCRs in many donors. Within the approximately 130 validation repertoires, first-cohort TCR clusters tended to co-occur, according to a later analysis.

Sequencing was done on a sample of PBMCs. The rearrangement joins TRBV5-4 to TRBJ2-1; D call uncertain. The source of this sequence is a woman younger than 30 in good health and CMV-seropositive. CDR3 DNA sequence: TGTGCCAGCAGCTTGGGAGATCACAATGAGCAGTTCTTC. Its protein product is CASSLGDHNEQFF.